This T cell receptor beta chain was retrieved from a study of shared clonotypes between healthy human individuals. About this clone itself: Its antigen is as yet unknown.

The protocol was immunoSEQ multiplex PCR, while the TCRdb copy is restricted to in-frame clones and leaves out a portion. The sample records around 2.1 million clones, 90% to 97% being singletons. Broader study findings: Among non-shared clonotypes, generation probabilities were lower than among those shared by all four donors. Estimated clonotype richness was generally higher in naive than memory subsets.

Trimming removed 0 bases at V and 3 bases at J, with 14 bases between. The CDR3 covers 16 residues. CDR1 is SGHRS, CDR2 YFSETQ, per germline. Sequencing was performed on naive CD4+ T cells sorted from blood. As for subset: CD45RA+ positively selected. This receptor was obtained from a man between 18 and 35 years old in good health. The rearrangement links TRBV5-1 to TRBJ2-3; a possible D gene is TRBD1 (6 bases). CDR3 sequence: CASSLGAGDITDTQYF. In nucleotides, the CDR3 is TGCGCCAGCAGCTTGGGGGCAGGGGACATAACAGATACGCAGTATTTT.